This TCR beta chain stems from a study of CD39 and CD103 CD8 tumor-infiltrating T cells (dated by TCRdb to 2017 to 2018). Regarding the study in general: Repertoire comparisons were shown for an HPV-positive HNSCC, an HPV-negative HNSCC, an ovarian cancer and a melanoma patient. Repertoires of CD8 TIL subsets defined by CD103 and CD39 were compared with peripheral memory CD8 T cells by TCRbeta CDR3 deep sequencing.

For each subset, genomic DNA was extracted from roughly 10,000 to 100,000 sorted cells using the DNeasy Blood and Tissue Kit. TCRbeta V-J or V-D-J regions were sequenced and mapped by the immunoSEQ service, with coverage above 10x per sample. Turning to the authors' computational methods: Only productive rearrangements exported from the immunoSEQ Analyzer platform were analyzed, with clonality assessed on the 500 most abundant clones. To quantify how much repertoires overlapped between populations, both the Morisita-Horn similarity index and the Jaccard index were used. Morisita-Horn similarity between CD8 T-cell subset TCR repertoires was measured in 6 or 7 cancer patients. TCRdb took over this immuneACCESS table, retaining in-frame rearrangements with V and J assigned. Such tables are incomplete; in checked studies, under half of the missing clones stem from an unresolved V gene, and the remainder is unexplained. That table gives V, J and clone size, and the DNA gave D and trimming. This sample has 2,600 or so clones in its table, and 70% to 85% of those were observed once. Of the sample, over 10% is held by the ten largest clones.

As for this clone: The target of this receptor is not known. Mismatch with germline at one junction end may stem from a read error.

No therapy was being received by patients at the time of sample collection, although prior treatments had ranged from chemotherapy, radiotherapy, surgery and immunotherapy to none. After thawing, cells went through T lymphocyte enrichment using a negative-selection kit, with EpCAM beads added for tumor-infiltrating lymphocytes. For the CD8 TIL subsets, CD3+CD4-CD8+CD45RA- cells were FACS-sorted and divided into DN, SP and DP based on their expression of CD39 and CD103. After mincing, tumor specimens underwent a 1 h digestion with hyaluronidase, collagenase and DNase, and were then filtered, enriched by Ficoll and cryopreserved. Populations were sorted to 98% to 99% purity on a FACSAria II, and cell pellets were frozen for TCR sequencing without culture. Per the germline V gene (reference sequence), SGHNT is the CDR1 and YYREEE is the CDR2. From the cysteine up to the phenylalanine, the CDR3 has a length of 12 residues. The CDR3 DNA has 36 bases and is translated from base 1.

The research as a whole found: DP CD8 TILs appeared to be more oligoclonal than DN and SP CD8 TILs and blood memory CD8 T cells, with about 56-90% covered by the top 30 clonotypes. Clonotypes from DP TILs were seldom detected in blood or uninvolved lymph node, while clonotypes from DN TILs overlapped to a large extent with peripheral memory CD8 repertoires.

The sequenced sample consisted of CD39- CD103- CD8+ T cells sorted from the tumor. The cell subset or site label of this sample denotes: CD103-CD39- double-negative CD45RA- CD8 T cells. This TCR was sampled from a human donor with head and neck squamous cell carcinoma. The sequence joins TRBV5-4 to TRBJ2-7, with a weak D call of TRBD2 (6 bases match). The CDR3 region reads CASSLDSREQHF. In nucleotides, the sequence is TGTGCCAGCAGCTTGGACAGTCGGGAGCAGCACTTC.